Following are 2 T cell receptor beta chains from one sample sequenced in a study of technical replicates of blood from a handful of donors. The repertoire was sequenced with immunoSEQ multiplex PCR; TCRdb's copy has only in-frame clones and lacks some. The sample lists 55,000 to 75,000 clones, approximately 89% occurring once. Sequencing was performed on PBMCs. The source of these receptors is a human donor in good health. Some clones in this sample may be carry-over from other donors' samples.

This clone was seen more than once but under ten times. The genes are TRBV4-3 and TRBJ2-3; 11 bases fit TRBD2. Germline V gives CDR1 LGHNA, CDR2 YSLEER. The V gene end was trimmed by 0 bases and the J gene end by 2 bases; junction bases not matched to a gene: 7. The CDR3 covers 18 residues. The CDR3 DNA sequence: TGCGCCAGCAGCCAAGATAACGTACTAGCGGGAGTCACAGATACGCAGTATTTT. It is translated as CASSQDNVLAGVTDTQYF.

The chain uses TRBV4-2 and TRBJ2-7, with 8 bases identical to TRBD2. With V trimmed by 1 base and J by 2 bases, 7 bases remained unmatched. Germline assignment: CDR1 LGHNA and CDR2 YNFKEQ. This CDR3 is 16 amino acids long. In nucleotides, the CDR3 is TGTGCCAGCAGCCAAGCCGAGAGCGGGAGTCCCTACGAGCAGTACTTC. It is translated as CASSQAESGSPYEQYF.